This TCR beta chain was recorded in a study of cytomegalovirus exposure and HLA in healthy donors. In the case of this clone: The antigen remains undetermined.

Trimming at V came to 0 bases and at J to 4 bases, leaving 9 bases not matched to a gene. Germline V gene lookup returns CDR1 KGHSH and CDR2 LQKENI. The CDR3 runs 17 residues. Study conclusions and caveats: Later analysis revealed greater clonal expansion in HLA-associated TCR beta chains than in equally common others.

The PCR used 60 Vbeta and 13 Jbeta primers. Produced via immunoSEQ multiplex PCR; TCRdb's table is partial and in-frame only. The top ten clones hold around an eighth of a sample with about 73,000 clones, 75% of them seen once. This clonotype was obtained from a man aged 70-80 years in good health and CMV-seronegative. The chain joins TRBV18 to TRBJ1-3, with 7 bases identical to TRBD1. The specimen was PBMCs. CDR3 loop: CASSPPHRGVSGNTIYF. The CDR3 nucleotides are TGTGCCAGCTCACCACCGCACAGGGGTGTCTCAGGAAACACCATATATTTT.